The source of this T cell receptor beta chain is a study of OX40 agonist ivuxolimab in advanced cancers. In the study overall: Those enrolled were roughly 85% male, with a mean age of 60 years and ages from about 20 to 80. Partial responses were seen in three patients, one with hepatocellular carcinoma and two with cutaneous melanoma. The study's findings and limits: CD4+ and CD8+ T cells in blood underwent clonal expansion by week 6 at 0.1 to 3.0 mg/kg.

A remark on this clone: Its specificity is not known.

Trimming took 6 bases from V and 2 from J, leaving 14 bases between them. The germline V gene has CDR1 MDHEN and CDR2 SYDVKM. The CDR3 consists of 14 residues. Clones were read by immunoSEQ multiplex PCR, and TCRdb kept only the in-frame ones, dropping some. This repertoire shows under 25,000 clones, 60% to 80% found once; its top ten account for about 33%. The receptor was isolated from an adult with an advanced solid tumor such as melanoma, head and neck, liver or kidney cancer. The sequencing here drew on CD4+ or CD8+ T cells sorted from blood, taken in a trial of the OX40 agonist ivuxolimab. V and J are TRBV28 and TRBJ2-7; D remains unclear. In nucleotides, the CDR3 is TGTGCCAGCAGCCCCGTGGTCTCCACCTACGAGCAGTACTTC. This sequence encodes CASSPVVSTYEQYF.